The 6 T cell receptor beta chains below come from one sample, sequenced in a study of T cells expressing NK-cell markers. TCRdb reprocessed the 5' RACE reads; each CDR3 protein has one entry and no DNA is given. Found here are some 450,000 distinct CDR3 sequences; the top ten clones hold approximately 7%. The sample taken for sequencing was blood T cells: a sorted CD56 or NKG2C T cell subset, CD4+ or CD8+ T cells, or bulk PBMC T cells (not recorded which). These receptors were taken from a woman aged 18 to 75 in good health.

This chain connects TRBV11-2 to TRBJ2-3; the D call of TRBD2 rests on TCRdb alone, since no DNA is present to check it. The CDR3 totals 17 residues. Germline CDR1 and CDR2: SGHAT and FQNNGV. CDR3 amino acids: CASSRNPGLPITDTQYF.

The rearrangement uses TRBV5-1 and TRBJ2-3; the TCRdb D gene call, TRBD1, has no DNA to confirm it. Per germline, CDR1 SGHRS and CDR2 YFSETQ. This CDR3 is built from 15 residues. The CDR3 loop reads CASSNLDREADTQYF.

The V gene is TRBV7-2, the J gene TRBJ2-1; TCRdb's assignment of TRBD2 cannot be checked, as there is no DNA. CDR1 and CDR2 from the germline V gene are SGHTA and FQGNSA. The CDR3 contains 14 residues. CDR3: CASQETTYYNEQFF.

The V and J genes are TRBV11-2 and TRBJ2-1. Germline CDR1 is SGHAT and CDR2 is FQNNGV. This CDR3 has 18 residues. The CDR3 loop is CASSLDYLTISFYNEQFF.

J is TRBJ2-3 and V is TRBV5-8; TCRdb's D call of TRBD1 is untestable without DNA. The CDR3 totals 16 residues. CDR1 and CDR2 (germline): SGHTS, YDEGEE. CDR3 protein: CASSLDYLGGADTQYF.

The V and J genes are TRBV7-8 and TRBJ1-4; TCRdb's D call of TRBD1 is untestable without DNA. This CDR3 region has 17 residues. Germline V gene data show CDR1 as SGHVS and CDR2 as FQNEAQ. The CDR3 spells CASSSRGAGQGAEKLFF.